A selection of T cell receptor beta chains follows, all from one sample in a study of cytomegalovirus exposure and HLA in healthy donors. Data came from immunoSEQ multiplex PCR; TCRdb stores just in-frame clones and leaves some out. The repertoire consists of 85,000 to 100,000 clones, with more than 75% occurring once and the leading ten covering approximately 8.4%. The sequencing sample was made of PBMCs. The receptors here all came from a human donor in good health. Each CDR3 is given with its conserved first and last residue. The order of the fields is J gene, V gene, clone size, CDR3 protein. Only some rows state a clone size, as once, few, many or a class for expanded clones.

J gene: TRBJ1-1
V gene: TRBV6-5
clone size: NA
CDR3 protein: CASSRGQNTEAFF

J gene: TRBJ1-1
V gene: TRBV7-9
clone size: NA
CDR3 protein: CASSLASGEAFF

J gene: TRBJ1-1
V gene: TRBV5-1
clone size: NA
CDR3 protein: CASSPGQFDTEAFF

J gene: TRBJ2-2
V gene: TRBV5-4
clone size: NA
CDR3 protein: CASSKRQGIFTGELFF

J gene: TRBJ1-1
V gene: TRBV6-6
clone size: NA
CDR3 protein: CASNDPRRGTEAFF

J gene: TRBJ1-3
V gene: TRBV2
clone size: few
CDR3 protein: CASSAGRTLSGNTIYF

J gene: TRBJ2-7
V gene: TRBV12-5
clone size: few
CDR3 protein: CASQLTYEQYF

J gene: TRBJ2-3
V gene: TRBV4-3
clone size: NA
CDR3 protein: CASSLSVGEGSTDTQYF

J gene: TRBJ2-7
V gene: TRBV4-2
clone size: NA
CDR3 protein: CASSQILASEQYF

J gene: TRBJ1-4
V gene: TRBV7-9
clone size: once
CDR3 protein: CASSLLGTAWKLFF

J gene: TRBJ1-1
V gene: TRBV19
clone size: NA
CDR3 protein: CASSLRPGESSTEAFF

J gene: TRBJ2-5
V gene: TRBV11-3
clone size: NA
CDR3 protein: CASSRRGEETQYF

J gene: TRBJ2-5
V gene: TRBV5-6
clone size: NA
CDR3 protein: CASSLVGASGIFQETQYF

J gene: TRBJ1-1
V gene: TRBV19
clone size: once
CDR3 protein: CASRYSQGVTEAFF

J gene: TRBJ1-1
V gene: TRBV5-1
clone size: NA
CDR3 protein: CASSLVSQEGNTEAFF

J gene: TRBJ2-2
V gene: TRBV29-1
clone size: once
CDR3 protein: CSVRQGGFTGELFF

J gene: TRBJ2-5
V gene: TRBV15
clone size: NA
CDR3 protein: CATSRVGTSDQETQYF

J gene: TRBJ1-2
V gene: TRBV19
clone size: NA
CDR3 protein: CASSTARGRNYGYTF

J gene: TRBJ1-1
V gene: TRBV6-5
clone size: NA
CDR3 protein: CASRDGQGGRAFF

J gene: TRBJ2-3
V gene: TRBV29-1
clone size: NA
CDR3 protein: CSVAKIAGSSTDTQYF

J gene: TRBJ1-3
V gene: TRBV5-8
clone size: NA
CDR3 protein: CASSHRTGVSGNTIYF

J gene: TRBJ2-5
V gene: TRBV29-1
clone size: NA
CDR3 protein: CSAGGVGETQYF

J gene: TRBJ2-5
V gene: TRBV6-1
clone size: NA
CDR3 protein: CASRLGKVETQYF

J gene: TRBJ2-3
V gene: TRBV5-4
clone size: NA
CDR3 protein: CASSSRGRGSTDTQYF

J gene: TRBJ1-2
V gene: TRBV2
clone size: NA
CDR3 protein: CASSGTEIRYGYTF

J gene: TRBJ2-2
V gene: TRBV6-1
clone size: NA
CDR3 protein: CASSGLGQVNTGELFF

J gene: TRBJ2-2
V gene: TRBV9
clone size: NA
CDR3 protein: CASSVGGRSTGELFF

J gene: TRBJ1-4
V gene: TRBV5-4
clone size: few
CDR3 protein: CASSLGPNEKLFF

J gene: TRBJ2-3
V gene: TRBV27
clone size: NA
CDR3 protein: CASSFGREGRSTDTQYF

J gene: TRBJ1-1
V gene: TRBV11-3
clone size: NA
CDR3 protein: CASSLGGRGNTEAFF

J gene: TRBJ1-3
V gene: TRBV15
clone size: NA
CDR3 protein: CATSSQGSSGNTIYF

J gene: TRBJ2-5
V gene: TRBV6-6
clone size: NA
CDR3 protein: CASSTSGGLETQYF

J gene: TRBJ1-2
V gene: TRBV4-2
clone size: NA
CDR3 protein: CASSHVRTRHYGYTF

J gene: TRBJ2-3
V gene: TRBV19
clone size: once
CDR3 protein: CASRLQGEDTDTQYF

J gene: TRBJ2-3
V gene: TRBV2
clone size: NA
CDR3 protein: CAGGRDYTSTDTQYF

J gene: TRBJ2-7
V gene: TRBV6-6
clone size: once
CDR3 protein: CASSFPGQGIHEQYF

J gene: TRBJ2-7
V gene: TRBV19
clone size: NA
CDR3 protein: CASSIQALTASSYEQYF

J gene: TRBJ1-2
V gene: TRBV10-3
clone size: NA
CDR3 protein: CAITRDRDLTYGYTF

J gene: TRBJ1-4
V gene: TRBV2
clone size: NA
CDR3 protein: CASSVDSEKLFF

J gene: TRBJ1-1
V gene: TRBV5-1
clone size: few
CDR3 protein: CASSLTGGDTEAFF

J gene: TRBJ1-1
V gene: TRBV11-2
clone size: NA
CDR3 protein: CASSLGYRGLEAFF

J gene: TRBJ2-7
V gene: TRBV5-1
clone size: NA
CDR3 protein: CASSTGQGVYEQYF

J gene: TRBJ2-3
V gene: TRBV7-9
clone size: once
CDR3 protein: CASSPRGGDTDTQYF

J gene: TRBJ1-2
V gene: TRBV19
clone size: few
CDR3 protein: CASSPRDRGPYGYTF

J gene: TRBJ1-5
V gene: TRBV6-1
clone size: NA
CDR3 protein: CASSDPTDKPQHF

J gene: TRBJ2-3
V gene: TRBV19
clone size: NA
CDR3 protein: CASSISGGYTDTQYF

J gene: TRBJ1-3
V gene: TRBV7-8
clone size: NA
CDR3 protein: CASSPSRRNGNTIYF

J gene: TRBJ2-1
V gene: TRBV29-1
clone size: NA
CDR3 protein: CSVQKHRDRVVDEQFF

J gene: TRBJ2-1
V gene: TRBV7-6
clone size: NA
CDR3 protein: CASSLETSGGLSEQFF

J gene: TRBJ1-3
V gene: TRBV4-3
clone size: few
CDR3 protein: CASSHGAGVGSGNTIYF

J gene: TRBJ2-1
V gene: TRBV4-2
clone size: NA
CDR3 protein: CASSETSGGARGEQFF

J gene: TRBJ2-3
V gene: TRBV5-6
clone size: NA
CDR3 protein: CASSLPKAGAGGTDTQYF

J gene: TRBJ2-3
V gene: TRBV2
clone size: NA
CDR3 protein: CASSEGTGDTDTQYF

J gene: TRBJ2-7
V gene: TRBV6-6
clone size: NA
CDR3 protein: CASSYSRYEQYF

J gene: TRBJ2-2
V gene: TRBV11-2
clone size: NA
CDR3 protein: CASRVAGGPTGELFF

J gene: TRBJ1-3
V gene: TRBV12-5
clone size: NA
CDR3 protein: CASGLSQGISGNTIYF

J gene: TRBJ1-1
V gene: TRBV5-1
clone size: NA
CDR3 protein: CASSPSRALNTEAFF

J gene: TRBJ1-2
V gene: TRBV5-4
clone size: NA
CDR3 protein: CASSFEDGYTF